This is a list of T cell receptor beta chains from one sample in a study of blood T cell repertoires in COVID-19. TCRdb's copy holds only in-frame clones and misses some; the assay was immunoSEQ multiplex PCR. The data contain around 310,000 clones, around 89% of them singletons. Sequences were obtained from peripheral blood. The source of these receptors is a woman aged 40 to 50 with COVID-19, enrolled during active disease. Both conserved end residues are part of each CDR3. Fields, in order: D gene, clone size, V gene, J gene, CDR3 protein, CDR3 DNA. A D gene is named only where the DNA matches it firmly. Clone sizes are given selectively: once, few, many, or a class where the clone is expanded.

d_gene: .; abundance: .; v_gene: TRBV18; j_gene: TRBJ2-7; CDR3aa: CASSSTASYEQYF; CDR3nt: TGTGCCAGCTCATCGACAGCCTCCTACGAGCAGTACTTC
d_gene: .; abundance: once; v_gene: TRBV2; j_gene: TRBJ1-1; CDR3aa: CASTSQGNTEAFF; CDR3nt: TGTGCCAGCACCTCTCAGGGGAACACTGAAGCTTTCTTT
d_gene: TRBD2; abundance: .; v_gene: TRBV19; j_gene: TRBJ2-2; CDR3aa: CASSGLAGYTGELFF; CDR3nt: TGTGCCAGTAGTGGACTAGCGGGATACACCGGGGAGCTGTTTTTT
d_gene: .; abundance: .; v_gene: TRBV28; j_gene: TRBJ1-2; CDR3aa: CASSSGSYTF; CDR3nt: TGTGCCAGCAGTTCGGGGAGCTACACCTTC
d_gene: TRBD1; abundance: once; v_gene: TRBV19; j_gene: TRBJ1-2; CDR3aa: CASSPGQGIWGYTF; CDR3nt: TGTGCCAGTAGTCCAGGACAGGGGATATGGGGCTACACCTTC
d_gene: TRBD2; abundance: .; v_gene: TRBV2; j_gene: TRBJ2-4; CDR3aa: CASGRGLVGYF; CDR3nt: TGTGCCAGCGGACGCGGACTAGTTGGGTACTTC
d_gene: .; abundance: .; v_gene: TRBV2; j_gene: TRBJ2-2; CDR3aa: CASSETWTNTGELFF; CDR3nt: TGTGCCAGCAGTGAAACCTGGACAAACACCGGGGAGCTGTTTTTT
d_gene: TRBD1; abundance: .; v_gene: TRBV29-1; j_gene: TRBJ2-1; CDR3aa: CSMTGVSHNEQFF; CDR3nt: TGCAGCATGACAGGGGTCTCTCACAATGAGCAGTTCTTC
d_gene: .; abundance: .; v_gene: TRBV27; j_gene: TRBJ2-6; CDR3aa: CASTVGRGGSYLGANVLTF; CDR3nt: TGTGCCAGCACAGTTGGAAGAGGGGGTTCCTATCTTGGGGCCAACGTCCTGACTTTC
d_gene: .; abundance: few; v_gene: TRBV18; j_gene: TRBJ1-2; CDR3aa: CASSPALGANYGYTF; CDR3nt: TGTGCCAGCTCTCCGGCGTTGGGAGCTAACTATGGCTACACCTTC
d_gene: TRBD2; abundance: .; v_gene: TRBV4-3; j_gene: TRBJ2-7; CDR3aa: CASSHETSFSYEQYF; CDR3nt: TGCGCCAGCAGCCACGAGACTAGCTTCTCCTACGAGCAGTACTTC
d_gene: TRBD1; abundance: .; v_gene: TRBV27; j_gene: TRBJ2-5; CDR3aa: CASSSTTGTGTKTQYF; CDR3nt: TGTGCCAGCAGTTCGACTACCGGGACAGGGACGAAGACCCAGTACTTC
d_gene: TRBD1; abundance: .; v_gene: TRBV5-6; j_gene: TRBJ1-4; CDR3aa: CASSLDRGEKLFF; CDR3nt: TGTGCCAGCAGCTTGGACAGGGGTGAAAAACTGTTTTTT
d_gene: .; abundance: .; v_gene: TRBV15; j_gene: TRBJ2-2; CDR3aa: CATSRDRQAGELFF; CDR3nt: TGTGCCACCAGCAGAGACCGACAAGCCGGGGAGCTGTTTTTT
d_gene: TRBD1; abundance: once; v_gene: TRBV4-3; j_gene: TRBJ2-3; CDR3aa: CASSQEETGRDTQYF; CDR3nt: TGCGCCAGCAGCCAAGAAGAGACAGGGAGAGATACGCAGTATTTT
d_gene: TRBD2; abundance: .; v_gene: TRBV10-2; j_gene: TRBJ2-2; CDR3aa: CASSVTSGRAANTGELFF; CDR3nt: TGCGCCAGCAGTGTCACTAGCGGGAGGGCCGCGAACACCGGGGAGCTGTTTTTT
d_gene: TRBD2; abundance: .; v_gene: TRBV7-3; j_gene: TRBJ2-7; CDR3aa: CASSLGGGATYEQYF; CDR3nt: TGTGCCAGCAGCTTAGGCGGGGGGGCTACCTACGAGCAGTACTTC
d_gene: TRBD1; abundance: .; v_gene: TRBV12-3/TRBV12-4; j_gene: TRBJ1-2; CDR3aa: CASRYGTGRLYTF; CDR3nt: TGTGCCAGCCGCTATGGGACAGGGCGGCTCTACACCTTC
d_gene: .; abundance: .; v_gene: TRBV2; j_gene: TRBJ2-2; CDR3aa: CASSFTGRGELFF; CDR3nt: TGTGCCAGCAGTTTCACAGGGCGCGGGGAGCTGTTTTTT
d_gene: .; abundance: .; v_gene: TRBV29-1; j_gene: TRBJ1-1; CDR3aa: CSVDVWAGAFF; CDR3nt: TGCAGCGTTGACGTCTGGGCAGGTGCTTTCTTT
d_gene: .; abundance: .; v_gene: TRBV2; j_gene: TRBJ2-7; CDR3aa: CASRGSLQGWRREQYF; CDR3nt: TGTGCCAGCAGGGGCTCTCTCCAGGGTTGGCGTCGCGAGCAGTACTTC
d_gene: .; abundance: .; v_gene: TRBV28; j_gene: TRBJ2-1; CDR3aa: CASSQNSGEVGHEQFF; CDR3nt: TGTGCCAGCAGTCAAAACTCCGGGGAGGTAGGCCATGAGCAGTTCTTC
d_gene: TRBD1; abundance: .; v_gene: TRBV2; j_gene: TRBJ2-3; CDR3aa: CASFGTGLIRGTDTQYF; CDR3nt: TGTGCCAGCTTTGGGACAGGGTTAATTCGGGGCACAGATACGCAGTATTTT
d_gene: .; abundance: .; v_gene: TRBV4-2; j_gene: TRBJ2-2; CDR3aa: CASSLEGVNTGELFF; CDR3nt: TGTGCCAGCAGCCTCGAAGGGGTAAACACCGGGGAGCTGTTTTTT
d_gene: TRBD2; abundance: .; v_gene: TRBV7-9; j_gene: TRBJ2-5; CDR3aa: CASSLAPLAGGRETQYF; CDR3nt: TGTGCCAGCAGCTTAGCTCCTCTAGCGGGGGGGCGCGAGACCCAGTACTTC
d_gene: .; abundance: .; v_gene: TRBV9; j_gene: TRBJ2-1; CDR3aa: CASSARSAAEQFF; CDR3nt: TGTGCCAGCAGCGCCCGTAGTGCGGCTGAGCAGTTCTTC
d_gene: TRBD1; abundance: .; v_gene: TRBV5-4; j_gene: TRBJ1-1; CDR3aa: CASSSGDSLKPEAFF; CDR3nt: TGTGCCAGCAGCTCCGGGGACAGCCTTAAGCCGGAAGCTTTCTTT
d_gene: .; abundance: once; v_gene: TRBV29-1; j_gene: TRBJ1-1; CDR3aa: CSVEAGSHTEAFF; CDR3nt: TGCAGCGTTGAAGCGGGGTCTCACACTGAAGCTTTCTTT
d_gene: .; abundance: .; v_gene: TRBV7-2; j_gene: TRBJ1-2; CDR3aa: CASSLDLPALANYGYTF; CDR3nt: TGTGCCAGCAGCTTAGACCTCCCCGCCCTAGCTAACTATGGCTACACCTTC
d_gene: .; abundance: once; v_gene: TRBV28; j_gene: TRBJ1-4; CDR3aa: CASSSSGRTNEKLFF; CDR3nt: TGTGCCAGCAGTTCCTCGGGAAGGACTAATGAAAAACTGTTTTTT
d_gene: .; abundance: .; v_gene: TRBV3-1/TRBV3-2; j_gene: TRBJ1-6; CDR3aa: CASSYARGNSPLHF; CDR3nt: TGTGCCAGCAGCTACGCAAGGGGTAATTCACCCCTCCACTTT
d_gene: TRBD1; abundance: .; v_gene: TRBV6-5; j_gene: TRBJ1-2; CDR3aa: CASRGTGIYGYTF; CDR3nt: TGTGCCAGCAGGGGGACAGGGATCTATGGCTACACCTTC
d_gene: TRBD2; abundance: .; v_gene: TRBV18; j_gene: TRBJ2-3; CDR3aa: CASSRLAGSTDTQYF; CDR3nt: TGTGCCAGCTCAAGACTAGCGGGGAGCACAGATACGCAGTATTTT
d_gene: .; abundance: .; v_gene: TRBV5-5; j_gene: TRBJ1-2; CDR3aa: CASSHPDRVTYGYTF; CDR3nt: TGTGCCAGCAGCCATCCCGACAGAGTGACCTATGGCTACACCTTC
d_gene: .; abundance: .; v_gene: TRBV13; j_gene: TRBJ2-2; CDR3aa: CASSQDMSPGELFF; CDR3nt: TGTGCCAGCAGCCAGGACATGTCACCCGGGGAGCTGTTTTTT
d_gene: .; abundance: .; v_gene: TRBV27; j_gene: TRBJ2-1; CDR3aa: CASGPSGVYNEQFF; CDR3nt: TGTGCCAGCGGCCCGTCCGGAGTTTACAATGAGCAGTTCTTC
d_gene: .; abundance: once; v_gene: TRBV27; j_gene: TRBJ2-7; CDR3aa: CASSSLAAPYEQYF; CDR3nt: TGTGCCAGCAGTTCTTTAGCGGCACCCTACGAGCAGTACTTC
d_gene: TRBD1; abundance: .; v_gene: TRBV7-3; j_gene: TRBJ2-5; CDR3aa: CASSQDRGAGTQYF; CDR3nt: TGTGCCAGTTCACAGGACAGGGGTGCGGGGACCCAGTACTTC
d_gene: .; abundance: once; v_gene: TRBV28; j_gene: TRBJ1-5; CDR3aa: CASSPSMSNQPQHF; CDR3nt: TGTGCCAGCAGTCCTAGCATGAGCAATCAGCCCCAGCATTTT
d_gene: TRBD1; abundance: .; v_gene: TRBV2; j_gene: TRBJ2-1; CDR3aa: CASRFQGQTEQFF; CDR3nt: TGTGCCAGCAGATTTCAGGGACAGACTGAGCAGTTCTTC
d_gene: .; abundance: .; v_gene: TRBV29-1; j_gene: TRBJ1-4; CDR3aa: CSVEDNKEGEKLFF; CDR3nt: TGCAGCGTTGAAGATAACAAGGAGGGGGAAAAACTGTTTTTT
d_gene: .; abundance: .; v_gene: TRBV28; j_gene: TRBJ2-1; CDR3aa: CASSQGGEGHEQFF; CDR3nt: TGTGCCAGCAGCCAAGGGGGGGAAGGCCATGAGCAGTTCTTC
d_gene: TRBD1; abundance: .; v_gene: TRBV5-1; j_gene: TRBJ1-3; CDR3aa: CASSPGTGPLSSGNTIYF; CDR3nt: TGCGCCAGCAGCCCAGGGACAGGGCCACTCAGCTCTGGAAACACCATATATTTT
d_gene: .; abundance: .; v_gene: TRBV24-1; j_gene: TRBJ1-2; CDR3aa: CATSDLQPGGYTF; CDR3nt: TGTGCCACCAGTGATTTGCAGCCGGGTGGCTACACCTTC
d_gene: TRBD1; abundance: once; v_gene: TRBV5-1; j_gene: TRBJ1-1; CDR3aa: CASSFIGGQGNPEAFF; CDR3nt: TGCGCCAGCAGCTTCATTGGGGGACAGGGGAACCCTGAAGCTTTCTTT
d_gene: .; abundance: .; v_gene: TRBV18; j_gene: TRBJ1-1; CDR3aa: CASSPPGRGFRDTEAFF; CDR3nt: TGTGCCAGCTCACCACCTGGCCGAGGTTTCCGGGACACTGAAGCTTTCTTT
d_gene: TRBD1; abundance: .; v_gene: TRBV29-1; j_gene: TRBJ1-3; CDR3aa: CSAGQERGNTIYF; CDR3nt: TGCAGCGCGGGACAGGAACGTGGAAACACCATATATTTT
d_gene: TRBD1; abundance: .; v_gene: TRBV4-1; j_gene: TRBJ1-2; CDR3aa: CASSQAQGAGYGYTF; CDR3nt: TGCGCCAGCAGCCAAGCACAGGGGGCCGGTTATGGCTACACCTTC
d_gene: .; abundance: .; v_gene: TRBV7-2; j_gene: TRBJ2-2; CDR3aa: CASTPSATGELFF; CDR3nt: TGTGCCAGCACCCCTTCCGCGACCGGGGAGCTGTTTTTT
d_gene: .; abundance: once; v_gene: TRBV28; j_gene: TRBJ2-7; CDR3aa: CASRDRDSGYEQYF; CDR3nt: TGTGCCAGCAGGGATCGGGACTCCGGGTACGAGCAGTACTTC
d_gene: TRBD1; abundance: .; v_gene: TRBV28; j_gene: TRBJ1-1; CDR3aa: CASSDRALNTEAFF; CDR3nt: TGTGCCAGCAGTGACAGGGCCCTGAACACTGAAGCTTTCTTT
d_gene: .; abundance: .; v_gene: TRBV6-2/TRBV6-3; j_gene: TRBJ1-5; CDR3aa: CASSHAQGTYSNQPQHF; CDR3nt: TGTGCCAGCAGCCACGCTCAGGGGACCTATAGCAATCAGCCCCAGCATTTT
d_gene: .; abundance: once; v_gene: TRBV7-9; j_gene: TRBJ1-2; CDR3aa: CASSPRGRELQTVLYGYTF; CDR3nt: TGTGCCAGCAGCCCAAGAGGCAGGGAACTACAAACTGTGTTATATGGCTACACCTTC
d_gene: TRBD1; abundance: .; v_gene: TRBV6-5; j_gene: TRBJ2-7; CDR3aa: CASSYSEGQGNEQYF; CDR3nt: TGTGCCAGCAGTTACTCCGAAGGACAGGGGAACGAGCAGTACTTC
d_gene: TRBD2; abundance: .; v_gene: TRBV9; j_gene: TRBJ2-3; CDR3aa: CASSQEAGRADTQYF; CDR3nt: TGTGCCAGCAGCCAGGAGGCGGGGAGGGCAGATACGCAGTATTTT
d_gene: TRBD1; abundance: .; v_gene: TRBV28; j_gene: TRBJ1-2; CDR3aa: CASSTPGGSWGYTF; CDR3nt: TGTGCCAGTTCGACCCCAGGGGGCTCTTGGGGCTACACCTTC
d_gene: TRBD1; abundance: .; v_gene: TRBV2; j_gene: TRBJ1-2; CDR3aa: CASQGAQGGYTF; CDR3nt: TGTGCCAGCCAGGGGGCGCAGGGCGGCTACACCTTC